This TCR beta chain was documented in a study of regulatory T cells in long-lasting Graves disease. Background on the study: Graves' patients, newly diagnosed, had taken antithyroid drugs under 3 months.

At least ten counts were recorded for this clonotype. Its specificity is unknown. Findings of the study overall: Peripheral blood alone, not thyroid tissue, underwent study. Favoring TRBV28, TRBJ1-2 and TRBJ2-5 was a feature seen in persistent disease. Persistent patients shared 2,500 to 3,000 public clonotypes among themselves. Newly diagnosed patients shared fewer, at roughly 970.

iRepertoire HTBI primers and Arm-PCR of CDR3 regions built TCR beta libraries. One entry per CDR3 protein, called by TCRdb with MiXCR from the multiplex PCR reads. The table includes roughly 350,000 distinct CDR3 sequences, around 15% detected once. Sample time point: newly diagnosed GD, antithyroid drugs for less than 3 months. There was RNA extracted from PBMCs, and the TCR library was made from it. From germline, CDR1 is SGHVS and CDR2 FNYEAQ. The CDR3 runs to 15 residues. The V gene end was trimmed by 0 bases and the J gene end by 3 bases; junction bases not matched to a gene: 3. Another study also made use of these data, one on T cells in Graves' hyperthyroidism and ophthalmopathy.

The receptor was isolated from a woman in her late teens or twenties with Graves disease. The chain recombines TRBV7-6 with TRBJ2-7, with TRBD2 matching 9 bases. Sequencing was performed on peripheral blood mononuclear cells (PBMCs), taken at new diagnosis, from a patient treated with antithyroid drugs. DNA for the CDR3: TGTGCCAGCAGCTTAGCTGGTAGCGGGGGCTACGAGCAGTACTTC. It translates to CASSLAGSGGYEQYF.